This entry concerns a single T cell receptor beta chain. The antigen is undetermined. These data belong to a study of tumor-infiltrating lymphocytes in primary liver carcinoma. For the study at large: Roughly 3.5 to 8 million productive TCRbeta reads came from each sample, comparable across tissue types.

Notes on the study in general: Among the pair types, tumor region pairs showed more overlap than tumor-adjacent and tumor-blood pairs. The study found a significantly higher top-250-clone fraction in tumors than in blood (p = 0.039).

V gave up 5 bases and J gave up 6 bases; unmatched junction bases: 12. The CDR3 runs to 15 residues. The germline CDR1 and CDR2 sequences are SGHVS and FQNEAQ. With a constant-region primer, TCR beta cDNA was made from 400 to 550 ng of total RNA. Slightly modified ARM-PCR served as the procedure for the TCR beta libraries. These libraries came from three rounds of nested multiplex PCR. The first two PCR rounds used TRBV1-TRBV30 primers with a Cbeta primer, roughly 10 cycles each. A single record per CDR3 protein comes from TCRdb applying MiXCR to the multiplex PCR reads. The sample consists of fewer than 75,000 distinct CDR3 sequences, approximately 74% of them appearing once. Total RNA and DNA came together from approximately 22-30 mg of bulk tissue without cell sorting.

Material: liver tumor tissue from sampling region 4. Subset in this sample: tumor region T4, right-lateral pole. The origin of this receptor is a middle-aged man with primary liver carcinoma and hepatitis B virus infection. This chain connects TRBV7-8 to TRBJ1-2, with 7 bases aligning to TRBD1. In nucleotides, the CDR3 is TGTGCCAGCAGCCCAAGGAGAGGGGGCGTTAATGGCTACACCTTC. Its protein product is CASSPRRGGVNGYTF.